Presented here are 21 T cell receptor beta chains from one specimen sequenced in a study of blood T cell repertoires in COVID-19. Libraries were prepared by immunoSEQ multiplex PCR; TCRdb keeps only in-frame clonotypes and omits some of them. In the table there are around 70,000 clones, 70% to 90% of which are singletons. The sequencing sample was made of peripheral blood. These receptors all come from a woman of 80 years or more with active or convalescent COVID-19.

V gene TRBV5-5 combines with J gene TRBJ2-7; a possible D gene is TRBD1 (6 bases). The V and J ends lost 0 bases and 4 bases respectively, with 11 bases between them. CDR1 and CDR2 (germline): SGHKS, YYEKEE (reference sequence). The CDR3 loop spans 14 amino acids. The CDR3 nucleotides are TGTGCCAGCAGCTTGGTCGGGACACAATACGAGCAGTACTTC. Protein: CASSLVGTQYEQYF.

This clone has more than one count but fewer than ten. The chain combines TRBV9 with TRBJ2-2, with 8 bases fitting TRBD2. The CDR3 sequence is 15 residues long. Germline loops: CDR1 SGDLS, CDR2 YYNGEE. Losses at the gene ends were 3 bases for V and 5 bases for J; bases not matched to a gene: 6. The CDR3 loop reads CASSANSGKTGELFF. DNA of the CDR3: TGTGCCAGCAGCGCTAATAGCGGGAAGACCGGGGAGCTGTTTTTT.

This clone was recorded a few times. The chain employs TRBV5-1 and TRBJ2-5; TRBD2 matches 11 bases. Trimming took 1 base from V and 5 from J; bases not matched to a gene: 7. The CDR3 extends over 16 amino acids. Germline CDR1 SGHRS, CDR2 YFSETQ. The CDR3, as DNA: TGCGCCAGCAGCTTGAATAGCGGGGGGGCCCGGGAGACCCAGTACTTC. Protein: CASSLNSGGARETQYF. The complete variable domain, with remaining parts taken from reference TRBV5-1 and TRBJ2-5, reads KAGVTQTPRYLIKTRGQQVTLSCSPISGHRSVSWYQQTPGQGLQFLFEYFSETQRNKGNFPGRFSGRQFSNSRSEMNVSTLELGDSALYLCASSLNSGGARETQYFGPGTRLLVL.

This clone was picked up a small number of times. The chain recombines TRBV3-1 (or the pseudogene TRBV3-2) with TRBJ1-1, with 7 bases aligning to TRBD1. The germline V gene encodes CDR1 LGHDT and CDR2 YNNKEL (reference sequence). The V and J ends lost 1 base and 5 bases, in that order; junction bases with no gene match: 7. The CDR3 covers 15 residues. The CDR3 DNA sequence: TGTGCCAGCAGCCAAGGTCGGGCCAGGGGGACTGAAGCTTTCTTT. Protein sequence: CASSQGRARGTEAFF.

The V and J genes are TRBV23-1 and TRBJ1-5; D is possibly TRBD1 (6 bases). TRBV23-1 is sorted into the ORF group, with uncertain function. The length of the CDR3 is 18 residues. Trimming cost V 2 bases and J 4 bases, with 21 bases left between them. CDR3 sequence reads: CASSQNPRGGQGNQPQHF. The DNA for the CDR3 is TGCGCCAGCAGTCAAAACCCCCGGGGGGGGCAGGGGAATCAGCCCCAGCATTTT.

The CDR3 DNA reads TGTGCCAGCAGTTCCACACGGACAGCTTGGGGTGGCTACACCTTC. Its translation: CASSSTRTAWGGYTF. V and J are TRBV28 and TRBJ1-2; possibly TRBD1 for D (6 bases). The CDR3 length is 15 residues. Germline-derived CDR1 and CDR2 are MDHEN and SYDVKM. With 4 bases removed from V and 7 bases from J, the gap between germline ends came to 19 bases.

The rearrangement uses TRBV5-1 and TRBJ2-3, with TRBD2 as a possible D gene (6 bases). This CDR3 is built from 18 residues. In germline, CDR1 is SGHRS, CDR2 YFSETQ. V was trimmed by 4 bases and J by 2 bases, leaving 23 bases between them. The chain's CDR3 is CASSLMGDSGVFTDTQYF. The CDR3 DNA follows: TGCGCCAGCAGCCTCATGGGGGATAGCGGAGTTTTCACAGATACGCAGTATTTT.

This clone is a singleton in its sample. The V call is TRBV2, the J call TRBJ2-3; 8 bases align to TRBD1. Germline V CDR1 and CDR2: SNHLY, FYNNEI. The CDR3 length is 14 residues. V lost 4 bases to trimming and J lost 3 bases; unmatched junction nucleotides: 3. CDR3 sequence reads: CASSVTGGTDTQYF. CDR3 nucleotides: TGTGCCAGCAGTGTCACAGGGGGGACAGATACGCAGTATTTT.

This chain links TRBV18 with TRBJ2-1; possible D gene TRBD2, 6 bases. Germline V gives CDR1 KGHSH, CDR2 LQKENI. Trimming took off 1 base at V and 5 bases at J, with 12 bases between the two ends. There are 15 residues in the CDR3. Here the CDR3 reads CASSPLSSGDNEQFF. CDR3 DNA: TGTGCCAGCTCACCACTCAGTAGCGGTGACAATGAGCAGTTCTTC.

The CDR3 nucleotides read TGTGCCAGCAGCCCGGGGACAGGTTCGTACAATGAGCAGTTCTTC. Protein: CASSPGTGSYNEQFF. The V gene is TRBV3-1 (or the pseudogene TRBV3-2), the J gene TRBJ2-1; 8 nucleotides line up with TRBD1. Trimming removed 4 bases from V and 4 bases from J; junction bases left unmatched: 6. CDR1 is LGHDT, CDR2 YNNKEL, per germline (reference sequence). The CDR3 spans 15 residues.

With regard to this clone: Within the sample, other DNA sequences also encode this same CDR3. CDR3 in amino acids: CATSRDGGNYGYTF. The CDR3 coding sequence is TGTGCCACCAGCAGAGACGGGGGTAACTATGGCTACACCTTC. The genes are TRBV15 and TRBJ1-2; D might be TRBD1 (5 bases). This CDR3 comprises 14 residues. Per the germline V gene, CDR1 is LNHNV and CDR2 is YYDKDF (reference sequence). V lost 0 bases, J lost 1 base, and 6 bases lay in between.

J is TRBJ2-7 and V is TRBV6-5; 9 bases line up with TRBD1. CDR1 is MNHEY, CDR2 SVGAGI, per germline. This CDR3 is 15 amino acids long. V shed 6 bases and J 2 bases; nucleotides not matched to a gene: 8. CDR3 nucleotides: TGTGCCAGCAGATTCTCAGGGACAGGGACCTACGAGCAGTACTTC. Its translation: CASRFSGTGTYEQYF.

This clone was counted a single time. DNA of the CDR3: TGTGCCAGCAGCGTGTCCCCTCGCAGTTACAATGAGCAGTTCTTC. Protein sequence: CASSVSPRSYNEQFF. J is TRBJ2-1 and V is TRBV9; no firm D call. The CDR3 length is 15 residues. With 2 bases removed from V and 4 bases from J, the gap between germline ends came to 13 bases. Germline CDR1 reads SGDLS; CDR2 reads YYNGEE.

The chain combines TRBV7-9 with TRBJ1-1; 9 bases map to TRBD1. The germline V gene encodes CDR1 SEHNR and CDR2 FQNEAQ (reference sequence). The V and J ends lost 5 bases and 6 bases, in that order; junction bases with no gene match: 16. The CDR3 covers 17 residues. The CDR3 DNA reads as TGTGCCAGCAGCGCCAGACCGGGGGGACAGGGAGTTCCTGAAGCTTTCTTT. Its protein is CASSARPGGQGVPEAFF.

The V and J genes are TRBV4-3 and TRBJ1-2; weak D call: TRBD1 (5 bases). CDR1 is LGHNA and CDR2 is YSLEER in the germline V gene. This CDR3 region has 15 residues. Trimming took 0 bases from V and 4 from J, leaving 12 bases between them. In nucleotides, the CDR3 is TGCGCCAGCAGCCAAGATCTGGGGAGGGGCTATGGCTACACCTTC. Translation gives CASSQDLGRGYGYTF.

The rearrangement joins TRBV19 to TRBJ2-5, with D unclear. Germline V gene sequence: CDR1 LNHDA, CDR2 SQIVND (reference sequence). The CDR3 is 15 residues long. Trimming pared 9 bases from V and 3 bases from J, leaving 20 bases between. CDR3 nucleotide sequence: TGTGCCAGCAATCACATCGGCAGGATGAAAGAGACCCAGTACTTC. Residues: CASNHIGRMKETQYF.

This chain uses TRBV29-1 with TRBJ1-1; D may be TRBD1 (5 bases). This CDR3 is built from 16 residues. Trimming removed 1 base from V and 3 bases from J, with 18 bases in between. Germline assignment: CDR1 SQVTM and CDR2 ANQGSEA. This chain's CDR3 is CSVEARSGNAHTEAFF. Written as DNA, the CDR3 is TGCAGCGTTGAAGCCCGTTCAGGGAACGCACACACTGAAGCTTTCTTT.

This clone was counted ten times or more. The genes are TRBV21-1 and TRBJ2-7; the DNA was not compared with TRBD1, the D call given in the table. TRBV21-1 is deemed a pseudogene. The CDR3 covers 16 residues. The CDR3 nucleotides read TGTGCCAGCAGCAAGCAGGACAGGGAACTATACTACGAGCAGTACTTC. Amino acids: CASSKQDRELYYEQYF.

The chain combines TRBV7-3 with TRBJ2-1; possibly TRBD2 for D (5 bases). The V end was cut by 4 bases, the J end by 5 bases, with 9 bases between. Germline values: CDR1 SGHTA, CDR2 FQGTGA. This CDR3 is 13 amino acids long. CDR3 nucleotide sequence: TGTGCCAGCAGCTCCGGACTCAACAATGAGCAGTTCTTC. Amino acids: CASSSGLNNEQFF.

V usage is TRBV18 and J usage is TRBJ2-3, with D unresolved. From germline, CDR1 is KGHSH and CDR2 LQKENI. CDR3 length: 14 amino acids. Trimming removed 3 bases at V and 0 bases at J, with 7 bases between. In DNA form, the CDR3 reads TGTGCCAGCTCACCCTCACTTAGCACAGATACGCAGTATTTT. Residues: CASSPSLSTDTQYF.

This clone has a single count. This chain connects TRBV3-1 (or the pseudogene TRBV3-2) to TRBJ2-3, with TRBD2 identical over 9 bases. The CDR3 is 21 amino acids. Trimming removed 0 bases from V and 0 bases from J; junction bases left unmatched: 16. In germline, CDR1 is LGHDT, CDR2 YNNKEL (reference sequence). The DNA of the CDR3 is TGTGCCAGCAGCCAAGATCTAGAACTTCGCGGGGGGGAATCAAGCACAGATACGCAGTATTTT. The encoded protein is CASSQDLELRGGESSTDTQYF.